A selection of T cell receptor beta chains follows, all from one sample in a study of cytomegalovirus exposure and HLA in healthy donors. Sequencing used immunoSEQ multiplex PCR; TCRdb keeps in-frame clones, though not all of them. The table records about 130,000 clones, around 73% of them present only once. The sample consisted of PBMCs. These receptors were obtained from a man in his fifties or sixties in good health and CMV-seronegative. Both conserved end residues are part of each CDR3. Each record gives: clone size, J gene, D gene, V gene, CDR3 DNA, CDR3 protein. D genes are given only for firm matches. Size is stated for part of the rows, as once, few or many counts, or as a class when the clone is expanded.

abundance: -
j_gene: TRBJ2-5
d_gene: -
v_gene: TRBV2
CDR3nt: TGTGCCAGCAGTGCGTACCAAGAGACCCAGTACTTC
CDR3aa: CASSAYQETQYF

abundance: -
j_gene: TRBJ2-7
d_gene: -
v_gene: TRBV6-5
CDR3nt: TGTGCCAGCAGTTCTGGGGGCCCTGGGGAGCAGTACTTC
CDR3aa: CASSSGGPGEQYF

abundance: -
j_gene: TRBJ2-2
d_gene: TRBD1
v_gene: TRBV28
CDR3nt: TGTGCCAGCAGTTTGTTTACTGGACAGGGTAACACCGGGGAGCTGTTTTTT
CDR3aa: CASSLFTGQGNTGELFF

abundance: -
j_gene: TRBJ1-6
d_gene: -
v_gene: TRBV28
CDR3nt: TGTGCCAGCAGTTTGTCGACGGAGCCCCTCCACTTT
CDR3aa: CASSLSTEPLHF

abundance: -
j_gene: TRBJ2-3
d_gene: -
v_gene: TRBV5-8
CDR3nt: TGTGCCAGCAGTCTAACCGGGACTGGCACGGATACGCAGTATTTT
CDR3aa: CASSLTGTGTDTQYF

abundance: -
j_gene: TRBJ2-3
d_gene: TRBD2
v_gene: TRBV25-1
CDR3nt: TGTGCCAGCAGTGAGACGACTAGCGGGAGTATAGATACGCAGTATTTT
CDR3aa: CASSETTSGSIDTQYF

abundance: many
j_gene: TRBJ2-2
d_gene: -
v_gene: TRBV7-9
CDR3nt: TGTGCCAGCAGCTTGAAGGCGACGGAGACCGGGGAGCTGTTTTTT
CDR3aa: CASSLKATETGELFF

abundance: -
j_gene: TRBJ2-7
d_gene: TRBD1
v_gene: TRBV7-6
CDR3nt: TGTGCCAGCAGCCTCGGACAGGGAAGCTCCTACGAGCAGTACTTC
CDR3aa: CASSLGQGSSYEQYF

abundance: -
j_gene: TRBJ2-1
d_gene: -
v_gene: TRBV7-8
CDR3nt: TGTGCCAGCAGCTTTAACGCGGGAATTTACAATGAGCAGTTCTTC
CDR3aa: CASSFNAGIYNEQFF

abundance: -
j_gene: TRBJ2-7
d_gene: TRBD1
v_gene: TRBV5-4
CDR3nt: TGTGCCAGCAGCTCTACGTACCGGGACAGGGGCCTTAGCTCCTACGAGCAGTACTTC
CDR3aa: CASSSTYRDRGLSSYEQYF

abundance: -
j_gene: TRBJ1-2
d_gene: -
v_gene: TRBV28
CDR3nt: TGTGCCAGCAGTGCCCAACGGAGCGGCTACTATGGCTACACCTTC
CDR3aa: CASSAQRSGYYGYTF